Listed here is a single T cell receptor (beta chain). Patients aged 18 to 65 with hyperthyroidism were newly diagnosed, with duration under 2 months. Clinical symptoms, serum thyroxine and TRAb, thyroid ultrasound and orbital computed tomography together formed the diagnostic basis. Each 10 ml fresh peripheral blood draw supplied the PBMCs. The TCR beta CDR3 regions underwent amplification using RNA transcripts as the source. TCR CDR3 underwent first-round RT-PCR with the HTBI primer set. One entry per CDR3 protein results from TCRdb running MiXCR on the multiplex PCR reads. This table holds around 400,000 distinct CDR3 sequences, around 14% found once. This entry is derived from a study of T cells in Graves' hyperthyroidism and ophthalmopathy. Per the germline V gene, CDR1 is SGHNT and CDR2 is YYREEE (reference sequence). The ends lost 4 bases at V and 3 bases at J; junction bases unmatched: 4. This CDR3 spans 14 amino acids.

This TCR was recovered from a woman aged 18-35 years with Graves' hyperthyroidism that later progressed to Graves' ophthalmopathy. The sample comprised blood. The chain joins TRBV5-4 to TRBJ2-5; TRBD2 agrees at 9 bases. The CDR3 loop is CASSTLAGEETQYF. The CDR3 DNA is TGTGCCAGCAGCACTTTAGCGGGAGAAGAGACCCAGTACTTC.